What follows is one T cell receptor (beta chain) and its context. This specimen comes from a study of blood T cell repertoires in COVID-19. Overall study context: Acute and convalescent COVID-19 samples came from the United States, Italy and Spain. The analysed material was cDNA or gDNA that came from T cells, B-cell-depleted T cells, or PBMCs.

CDR3 length: 14 amino acids. The V end lost 3 bases, the J end lost 6 bases, and 12 bases lay between the germline ends. Germline CDR1 MNHEY, CDR2 SVGAGI. Original processing methods: The authors estimated nucleated cell counts from reference gene primer amplification. The method was immunoSEQ multiplex PCR; TCRdb's version includes in-frame clones alone and lacks a portion of them. The V and J calls and clone size were taken over from that table, and D and trimming were inferred from the DNA. Among 250,000 to 300,000 clones listed, around 88% were seen once. Material for sequencing was peripheral blood. The source is a man between 35 and 55 years old with acute or convalescent COVID-19. The chain employs TRBV6-5 and TRBJ2-1, with no clear D. CDR3 DNA: TGTGCCAGCAGTTATGGGCCCGTTGGCAATGAGCAGTTCTTC. Protein: CASSYGPVGNEQFF.